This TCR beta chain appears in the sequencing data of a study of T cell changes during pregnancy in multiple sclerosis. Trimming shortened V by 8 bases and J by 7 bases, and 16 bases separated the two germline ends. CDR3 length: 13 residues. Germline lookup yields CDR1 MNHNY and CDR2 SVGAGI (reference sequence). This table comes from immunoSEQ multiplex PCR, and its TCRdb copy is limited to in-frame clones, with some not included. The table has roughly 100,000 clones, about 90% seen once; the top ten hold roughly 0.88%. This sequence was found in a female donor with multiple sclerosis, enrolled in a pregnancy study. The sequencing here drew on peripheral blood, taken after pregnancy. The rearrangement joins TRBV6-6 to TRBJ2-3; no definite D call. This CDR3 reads CASLALQENTQYF. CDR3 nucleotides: TGTGCCAGCCTCGCCCTCCAGGAAAATACGCAGTATTTT.